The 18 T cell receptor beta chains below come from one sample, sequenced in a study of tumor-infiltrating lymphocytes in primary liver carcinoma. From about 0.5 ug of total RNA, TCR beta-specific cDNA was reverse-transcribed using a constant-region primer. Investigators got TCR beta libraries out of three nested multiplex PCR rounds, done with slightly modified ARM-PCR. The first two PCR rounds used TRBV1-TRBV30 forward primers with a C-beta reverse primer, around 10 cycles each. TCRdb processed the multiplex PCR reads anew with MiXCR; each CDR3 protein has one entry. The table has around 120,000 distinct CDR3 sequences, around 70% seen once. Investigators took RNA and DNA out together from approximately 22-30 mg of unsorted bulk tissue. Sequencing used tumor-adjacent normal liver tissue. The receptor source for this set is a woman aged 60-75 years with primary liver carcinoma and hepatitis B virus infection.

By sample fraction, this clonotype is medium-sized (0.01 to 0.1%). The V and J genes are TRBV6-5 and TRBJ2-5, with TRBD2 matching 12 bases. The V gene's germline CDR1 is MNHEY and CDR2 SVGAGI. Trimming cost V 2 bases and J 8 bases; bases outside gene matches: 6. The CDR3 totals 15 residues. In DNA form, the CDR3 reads TGTGCCAGCAGTTACGAAGGACTAGCGGGATCAACCCAGTACTTC. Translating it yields CASSYEGLAGSTQYF.

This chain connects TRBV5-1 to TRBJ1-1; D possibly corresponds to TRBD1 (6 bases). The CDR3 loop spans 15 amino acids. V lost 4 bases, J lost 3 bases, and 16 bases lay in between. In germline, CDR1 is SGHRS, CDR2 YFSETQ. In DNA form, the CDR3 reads TGCGCCAGCAGCCCAACAGGGAGGGAAGACACTGAAGCTTTCTTT. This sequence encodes CASSPTGREDTEAFF.

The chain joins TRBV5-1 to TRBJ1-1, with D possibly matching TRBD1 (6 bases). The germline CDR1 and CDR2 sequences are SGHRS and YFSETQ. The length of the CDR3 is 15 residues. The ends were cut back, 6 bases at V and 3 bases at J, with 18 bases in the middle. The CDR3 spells CASNGDTASYTEAFF. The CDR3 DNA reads TGCGCCAGCAACGGGGACACGGCGAGTTACACTGAAGCTTTCTTT.

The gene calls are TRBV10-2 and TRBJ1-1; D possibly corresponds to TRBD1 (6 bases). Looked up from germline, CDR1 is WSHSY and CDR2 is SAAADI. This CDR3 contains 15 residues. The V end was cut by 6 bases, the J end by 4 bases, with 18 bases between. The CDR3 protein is CASREPGGFGTEAFF. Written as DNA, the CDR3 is TGCGCCAGCAGAGAGCCTGGGGGCTTCGGCACTGAAGCTTTCTTT.

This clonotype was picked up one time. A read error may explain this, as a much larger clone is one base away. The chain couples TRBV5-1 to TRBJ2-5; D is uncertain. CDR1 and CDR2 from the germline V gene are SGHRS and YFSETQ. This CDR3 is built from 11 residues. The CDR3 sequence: CASRAAETQCF. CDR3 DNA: TGCGCCAGCAGAGCAGCAGAGACCCAGTGCTTC.

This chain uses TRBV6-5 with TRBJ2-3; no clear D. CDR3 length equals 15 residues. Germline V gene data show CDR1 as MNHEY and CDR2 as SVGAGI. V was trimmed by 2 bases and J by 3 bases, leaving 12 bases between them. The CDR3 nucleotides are TGTGCCAGCAGTTACACACCTAACGGTACAGATACGCAGTATTTT. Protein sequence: CASSYTPNGTDTQYF.

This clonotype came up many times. CDR3 DNA sequence: TGCGCCAGCAGCTTGCAGCTAGCCCTGAGGAATGAGCAGTTCTTC. Amino acids: CASSLQLALRNEQFF. J is TRBJ2-1 and V is TRBV5-1; possible D gene TRBD2, 5 bases. The CDR3 covers 15 residues. Trimming took 1 base from V and 7 from J, leaving 15 bases between them. Per germline, CDR1 SGHRS and CDR2 YFSETQ.

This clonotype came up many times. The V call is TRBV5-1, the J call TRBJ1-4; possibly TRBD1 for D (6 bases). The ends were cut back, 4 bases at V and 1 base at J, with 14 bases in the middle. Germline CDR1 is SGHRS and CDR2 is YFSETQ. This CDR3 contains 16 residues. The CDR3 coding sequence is TGCGCCAGCAGCATTGTTCCGGGACAAACTAATGAAAAACTGTTTTTT. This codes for CASSIVPGQTNEKLFF.

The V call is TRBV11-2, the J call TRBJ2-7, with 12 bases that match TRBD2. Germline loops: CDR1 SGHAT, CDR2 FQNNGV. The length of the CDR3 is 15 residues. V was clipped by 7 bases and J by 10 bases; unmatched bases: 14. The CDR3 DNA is TGTGCCAGCATCAGAATGACTAGCGGGAGTGGCGAACAGTACTTC. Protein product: CASIRMTSGSGEQYF.

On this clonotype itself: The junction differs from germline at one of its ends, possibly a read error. CDR3 DNA: TGTGCCAGCAGCTTGGTCAGTGGGGGCGATCAGTCCCAGCATTTT. Protein sequence: CASSLVSGGDQSQHF. The chain combines TRBV5-5 with TRBJ1-5, with D perhaps TRBD1 (6 bases). Germline CDR1 is SGHKS and CDR2 is YYEKEE (reference sequence). The CDR3 runs to 15 residues.

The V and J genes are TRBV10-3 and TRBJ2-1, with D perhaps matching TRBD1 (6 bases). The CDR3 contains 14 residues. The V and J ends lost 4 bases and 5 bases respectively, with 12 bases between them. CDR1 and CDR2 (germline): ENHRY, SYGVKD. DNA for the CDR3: TGTGCCATCAGTGGTAGGCCAGGGGACAATGAGCAGTTCTTC. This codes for CAISGRPGDNEQFF.

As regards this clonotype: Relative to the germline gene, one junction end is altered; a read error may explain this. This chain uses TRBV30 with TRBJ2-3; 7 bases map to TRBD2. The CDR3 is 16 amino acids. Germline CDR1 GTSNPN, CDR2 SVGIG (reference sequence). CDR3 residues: CAWRDLVGGNTDTQYF. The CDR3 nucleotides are TGTGCCTGGAGAGATCTAGTGGGAGGGAACACAGATACACAGTATTTT.

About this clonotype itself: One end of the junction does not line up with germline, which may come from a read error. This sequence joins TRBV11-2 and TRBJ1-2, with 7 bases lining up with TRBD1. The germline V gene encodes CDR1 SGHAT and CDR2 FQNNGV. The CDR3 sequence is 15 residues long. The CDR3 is CASSFEGASSGGYIF. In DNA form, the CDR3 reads TGTGCCAGCAGCTTTGAGGGGGCCAGTAGCGGTGGCTACATCTTC.

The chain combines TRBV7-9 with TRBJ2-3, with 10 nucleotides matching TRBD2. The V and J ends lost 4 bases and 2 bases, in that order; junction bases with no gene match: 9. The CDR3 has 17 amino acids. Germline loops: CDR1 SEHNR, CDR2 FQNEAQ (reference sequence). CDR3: CASSSPAGGSNTDTQYF. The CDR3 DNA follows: TGTGCCAGCAGCTCCCCAGCGGGAGGGTCTAACACAGATACGCAGTATTTT.

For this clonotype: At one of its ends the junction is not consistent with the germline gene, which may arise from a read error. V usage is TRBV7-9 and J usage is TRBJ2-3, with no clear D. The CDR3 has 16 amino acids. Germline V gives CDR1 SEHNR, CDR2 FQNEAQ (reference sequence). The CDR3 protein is CAGSPPRPKHPDTQYF. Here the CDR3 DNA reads TGTGCCGGCAGCCCCCCCCGCCCGAAGCATCCAGATACGCAGTATTTT.

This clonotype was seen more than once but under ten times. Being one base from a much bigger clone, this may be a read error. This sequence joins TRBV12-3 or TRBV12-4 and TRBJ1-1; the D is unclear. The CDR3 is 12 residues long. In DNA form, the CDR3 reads TGTGCCAGCGGGCGGAGGAACACTGAAGCTTGCTTT. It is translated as CASGRRNTEACF.

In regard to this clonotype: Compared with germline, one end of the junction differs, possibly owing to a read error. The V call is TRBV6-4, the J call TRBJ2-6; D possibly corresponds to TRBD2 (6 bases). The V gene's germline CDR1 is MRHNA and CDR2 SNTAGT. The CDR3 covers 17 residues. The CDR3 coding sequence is TGTGCCAGCAGTGACTCACCCGGGGGATCTGGGGCCAACTTCCTGACTTTC. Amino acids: CASSDSPGGSGANFLTF.

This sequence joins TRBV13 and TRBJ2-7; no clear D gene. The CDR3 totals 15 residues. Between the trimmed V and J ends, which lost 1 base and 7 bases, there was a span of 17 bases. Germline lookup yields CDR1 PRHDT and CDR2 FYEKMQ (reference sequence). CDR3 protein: CASSLVRHRLGEQYF. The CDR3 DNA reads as TGTGCCAGCAGCTTAGTAAGGCACCGGCTAGGGGAGCAGTACTTC.